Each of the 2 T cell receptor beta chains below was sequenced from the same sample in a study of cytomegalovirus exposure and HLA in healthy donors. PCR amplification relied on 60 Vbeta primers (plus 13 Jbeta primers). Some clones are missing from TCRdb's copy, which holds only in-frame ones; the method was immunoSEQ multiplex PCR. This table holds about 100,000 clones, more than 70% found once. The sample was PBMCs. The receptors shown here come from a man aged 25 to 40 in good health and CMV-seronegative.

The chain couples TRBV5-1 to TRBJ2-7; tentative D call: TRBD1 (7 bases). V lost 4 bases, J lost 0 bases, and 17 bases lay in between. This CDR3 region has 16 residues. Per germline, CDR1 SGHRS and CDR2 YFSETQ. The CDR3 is CASSPARQGLSYEQYF. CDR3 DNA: TGCGCCAGCAGCCCCGCGAGACAGGGACTCTCCTACGAGCAGTACTTC.

The CDR3 sequence: CASRRGSSSYNEQFF. CDR3 sequence (DNA): TGTGCCAGCAGACGGGGGTCTAGCTCCTACAATGAGCAGTTCTTC. The chain couples TRBV6-1 to TRBJ2-1, with D maybe TRBD2 (6 bases). Germline V CDR1 and CDR2: MNHNS, SASEGT. CDR3 size: 15 residues. The V end lost 6 bases, the J end lost 0 bases, and 12 bases lay between the germline ends.